One and the same sample provided the 30 T cell receptor beta chains below, sequenced in a study of CD8 T cells in Susac syndrome. Random-hexamer reverse transcription was applied to roughly 0.5 to 1 ug RNA. MiXCR was run by TCRdb on the immunoSEQ multiplex PCR reads, yielding one entry per CDR3 protein. The sample lists 120,000 or so distinct CDR3 sequences; around 95% were seen once. Sequencing was carried out using CD8+ T cells from PBMCs. These receptors originate from a human donor with Susac syndrome.

This clonotype was observed a single time. The chain links TRBV12-5 to TRBJ2-5; D possibly corresponds to TRBD1 (6 bases). Germline CDR1 is LGHNT and CDR2 is FRNRAP. Trimming cost V 2 bases and J 5 bases, with 12 bases left between them. This CDR3 is 14 amino acids long. CDR3 residues: CASGLNNRAETQYF. The CDR3 DNA sequence: TGTGCTAGTGGTTTGAACAACAGGGCGGAGACCCAGTACTTC.

The V and J genes are TRBV20-1 and TRBJ2-7, with 10 bases that match TRBD2. Germline V gene data show CDR1 as DFQATT and CDR2 as SNEGSKA (reference sequence). The CDR3 contains 15 residues. V was pared by 0 bases and J by 2 bases, with 4 bases of the junction left unmatched. The CDR3 sequence: CSARDPLAGAYEQYF. In DNA form, the CDR3 reads TGCAGTGCTAGAGATCCCCTAGCGGGGGCCTACGAGCAGTACTTC.

In nucleotides, the CDR3 is TGTGCCAGCACCGCCTGGACAGCAGTCCTCAATGAGCAGTTCTTC. Translation gives CASTAWTAVLNEQFF. The chain is built from TRBV6-6 and TRBJ2-1, with TRBD1 as a possible D gene (6 bases). Deletions cut 7 bases from V and 6 bases from J, with 19 bases between. CDR3 length: 15 amino acids. CDR1 is MNHNY and CDR2 is SVGAGI in the germline V gene (reference sequence).

This rearrangement joins TRBV7-2 to TRBJ2-5; tentative D call: TRBD1 (6 bases). Germline V gene lookup returns CDR1 SGHTA and CDR2 FQGNSA. The CDR3 has 13 amino acids. The V end was cut by 8 bases, the J end by 5 bases, with 15 bases between. The DNA for the CDR3 is TGTGCCAGCTTGGGGGCGGCGTGGGAGACCCAGTACTTC. Residues: CASLGAAWETQYF. Based on the CDR3 plus reference TRBV7-2 and TRBJ2-5, the full variable domain is GAGVSQSPSNKVTEKGKDVELRCDPISGHTALYWYRQSLGQGLEFLIYFQGNSAPDKSGLPSDRFSAERTGGSVSTLTIQRTQQEDSAVYLCASLGAAWETQYFGPGTRLLVL.

This clonotype came up once. The chain uses TRBV3-1 and TRBJ2-4; possible D gene TRBD1, 6 bases. The germline CDR1 and CDR2 sequences are LGHDT and YNNKEL (reference sequence). The CDR3 runs 16 residues. V was clipped by 0 bases and J by 9 bases, with 18 bases between them. The chain's CDR3 is CASSQDRDIRLPIQYF. The CDR3 DNA is TGTGCCAGCAGCCAAGATAGGGACATCCGTCTCCCCATTCAGTACTTC.

The chain is built from TRBV2 and TRBJ2-2, with D tentatively TRBD2 (7 bases). Germline V gene data show CDR1 as SNHLY and CDR2 as FYNNEI. Deletions cut 7 bases from V and 2 bases from J, with 14 bases between. The CDR3 sequence is 15 residues long. The CDR3 DNA is TGTGCCAGCAAGGGGGGGACTTTTAACACCGGGGAGCTGTTTTTT. Its translation: CASKGGTFNTGELFF.

This chain uses TRBV29-1 with TRBJ2-7; 12 bases agree with TRBD1. This CDR3 has 14 residues. The germline gives CDR1 SQVTM, CDR2 ANQGSEA. The V segment lost 5 bases and the J segment 4 bases; nucleotides outside the gene matches: 6. CDR3 region: CSVPGTGGVYEQYF. The CDR3 coding sequence is TGCAGCGTTCCCGGGACAGGGGGCGTTTACGAGCAGTACTTC.

J is TRBJ2-7 and V is TRBV21-1; TRBD2, the D gene given by the table, was not confirmed from the DNA. TRBV21-1 is classified as a pseudogene. The CDR3 is 15 residues long. CDR3 in amino acids: CASSKEVAGGYEQYF. As DNA, the CDR3 is TGTGCCAGCAGCAAAGAGGTAGCGGGAGGGTACGAGCAGTACTTC.

This clonotype was detected a few times. The chain has TRBV4-1 and TRBJ2-6, with no clear D. CDR1 and CDR2 from the germline V gene are MGHRA and YSYEKL. Trimming took off 4 bases at V and 0 bases at J, with 4 bases between the two ends. The CDR3 is 14 residues long. The CDR3 loop reads CASSPVSGANVLTF. The CDR3 DNA follows: TGCGCCAGCAGCCCAGTCTCTGGGGCCAACGTCCTGACTTTC.

The chain carries TRBV12-3 or TRBV12-4 and TRBJ2-1; D call uncertain. The CDR3 runs 11 residues. The V end lost 6 bases, the J end lost 9 bases, and 9 bases lay between the germline ends. The CDR3 nucleotides read TGTGCCAGCAGGGGTTTGAGTGAGCAGTTCTTC. It codes for CASRGLSEQFF.

V is TRBV19 and J is TRBJ2-1, with D unresolved. Germline-derived CDR1 and CDR2 are LNHDA and SQIVND (reference sequence). This CDR3 contains 16 residues. Trimming shortened V by 0 bases and J by 1 base, and 10 bases separated the two germline ends. The CDR3, as DNA: TGTGCCAGTAGTATAGAGGGCGGCCGATCCTACAATGAGCAGTTCTTC. This sequence encodes CASSIEGGRSYNEQFF.

The chain is built from TRBV20-1 and TRBJ2-1; 8 positions match TRBD2. The CDR3 runs 12 residues. Germline-derived CDR1 and CDR2 are DFQATT and SNEGSKA (reference sequence). V dropped 3 bases and J dropped 8; count of bases not matched to a gene: 3. The CDR3 is CSASRGGDEQFF. Written as DNA, the CDR3 is TGCAGTGCTAGCCGGGGGGGCGATGAGCAGTTCTTC.

The chain employs TRBV29-1 and TRBJ1-2; D gene uncertain. The V gene's germline CDR1 is SQVTM and CDR2 ANQGSEA. The CDR3 sequence is 9 residues long. V shed 6 bases and J shed 7 bases, with 6 bases lying between them. The DNA for the CDR3 is TGCAGCGTCGGAGCTGGCTACACCTTC. Encoded protein: CSVGAGYTF. The full variable domain, rest sourced from reference TRBV29-1 and TRBJ1-2, is SAVISQKPSRDICQRGTSLTIQCQVDSQVTMMFWYRQQPGQSLTLIATANQGSEATYESGFVIDKFPISRPNLTFSTLTVSNMSPEDSSIYLCSVGAGYTFGSGTRLTVV.

The rearrangement joins TRBV9 to TRBJ2-3; 7 bases align to TRBD2. CDR3 size: 15 residues. Germline V gene sequence: CDR1 SGDLS, CDR2 YYNGEE. With V trimmed by 2 bases and J by 4 bases, 7 bases remained unmatched. The CDR3 DNA sequence: TGTGCCAGCAGCGTTAGCGGGCGTGATGCAGATACGCAGTATTTT. It translates to CASSVSGRDADTQYF.

There are a few counts of this clonotype. Here the CDR3 DNA reads TGTGCCAGCAGCCCTAGCGGAGGGGGCTTCTACGAGCAGTACTTC. As protein: CASSPSGGGFYEQYF. The chain employs TRBV27 and TRBJ2-7; tentatively, D is TRBD1 or TRBD2 (7 bases each). The germline V gene has CDR1 MNHEY and CDR2 SMNVEV (reference sequence). V was shortened by 6 bases and J by 3 bases, with 18 bases between the two germline ends. The CDR3 loop spans 15 amino acids.

The rearrangement links TRBV5-6 to TRBJ1-4, with D hard to call. CDR1 is SGHDT, CDR2 YYEEEE, per germline. Trimming removed 4 bases from V and 0 bases from J, with 4 bases in between. CDR3 length: 13 amino acids. CDR3 protein: CASSLPTNEKLFF. Written as DNA, the CDR3 is TGTGCCAGCAGCCTGCCAACTAATGAAAAACTGTTTTTT. The variable domain in full, completed from reference TRBV5-6 and TRBJ1-4, reads DAGVTQSPTHLIKTRGQQVTLRCSPKSGHDTVSWYQQALGQGPQFIFQYYEEEERQRGNFPDRFSGHQFPNYSSELNVNALLLGDSALYLCASSLPTNEKLFFGSGTQLSVL.

The V and J genes are TRBV7-9 and TRBJ2-6, with a possible D match to TRBD2 (6 bases). The CDR3 has 16 amino acids. Trimming removed 6 bases at V and 5 bases at J, with 17 bases between. Germline assignment: CDR1 SEHNR and CDR2 FQNEAQ (reference sequence). The CDR3 loop reads CASREGRYERANVLTF. CDR3 coding DNA: TGTGCCAGCAGGGAGGGACGGTACGAGAGGGCCAACGTCCTGACTTTC.

The table lists this clonotype with a count of one. The chain combines TRBV7-8 with TRBJ1-2, with TRBD1 matching over 7 bases. Germline V CDR1 and CDR2: SGHVS, FQNEAQ. The CDR3 has 14 amino acids. The V gene end was trimmed by 1 base and the J gene end by 5 bases; junction bases not matched to a gene: 4. Here the CDR3 reads CASSLGGQPYGYTF. For the CDR3, the DNA is TGTGCCAGCAGCTTAGGGGGACAGCCTTATGGCTACACCTTC.

CDR3 loop: CASSLGDSNQPQHF. CDR3 DNA: TGTGCCAGCAGTTTAGGCGATAGCAATCAGCCCCAGCATTTT. V gene TRBV12-3 or TRBV12-4 combines with J gene TRBJ1-5, with unresolved D. V dropped 1 base and J dropped 0 bases, with 4 bases sitting between them. CDR3 length equals 14 residues.

The genes are TRBV27 and TRBJ2-2; D unresolved. The CDR3 extends over 13 amino acids. V was trimmed by 3 bases and J by 1 base, leaving 3 bases between them. Germline V gene data show CDR1 as MNHEY and CDR2 as SMNVEV (reference sequence). Here the CDR3 reads CASSFLNTGELFF. In DNA form, the CDR3 reads TGTGCCAGCAGTTTCCTGAACACCGGGGAGCTGTTTTTT.

The rearrangement joins TRBV12-3 or TRBV12-4 to TRBJ2-3; 11 positions agree with TRBD2. V shed 5 bases and J 3 bases; nucleotides not matched to a gene: 4. This CDR3 has 15 residues. The CDR3 here is CASSVTSGRTDTQYF. DNA of the CDR3: TGTGCCAGCAGTGTTACTAGCGGGAGAACAGATACGCAGTATTTT.

The rearrangement links TRBV7-8 to TRBJ1-4; D possibly corresponds to TRBD1 (6 bases). Trimming shortened V by 1 base and J by 12 bases, and 12 bases separated the two germline ends. The germline V gene has CDR1 SGHVS and CDR2 FQNEAQ. This CDR3 spans 13 amino acids. CDR3 nucleotide sequence: TGTGCCAGCAGCTTAGGGTCAGCAGGGGAACTGTTTTTT. This sequence encodes CASSLGSAGELFF.

This chain connects TRBV6-6 to TRBJ2-7; D is unresolved. V dropped 6 bases and J dropped 4 bases, with 16 bases sitting between them. In germline, CDR1 is MNHNY, CDR2 SVGAGI (reference sequence). This CDR3 is 14 amino acids long. CDR3 nucleotide sequence: TGTGCCAGCAGCTCGGGCCTGGTTCTATACGAGCAGTACTTC. Protein sequence: CASSSGLVLYEQYF.

V usage is TRBV12-3 or TRBV12-4 and J usage is TRBJ2-2; D not certain. Trimming shortened V by 7 bases and J by 7 bases, and 13 bases separated the two germline ends. The CDR3 sequence is 13 residues long. Here the CDR3 reads CASTYSQIGELFF. The DNA for the CDR3 is TGTGCCAGCACCTACTCCCAGATCGGGGAGCTGTTTTTT.

The chain employs TRBV6-5 and TRBJ2-3, with 8 positions matching TRBD1. CDR3 length: 15 amino acids. Per germline, CDR1 MNHEY and CDR2 SVGAGI. The ends lost 7 bases at V and 2 bases at J; junction bases unmatched: 8. CDR3: CASTPAQGVTDTQYF. The CDR3 coding sequence is TGTGCCAGCACCCCGGCACAGGGGGTCACAGATACGCAGTATTTT.

V gene TRBV20-1 combines with J gene TRBJ1-1, with D perhaps matching TRBD1 (6 bases). CDR1 is DFQATT and CDR2 is SNEGSKA in the germline V gene (reference sequence). Trimming left V 6 bases short and J 6 bases short, with 14 bases between. This CDR3 region has 12 residues. CDR3 sequence: CSARGARAEAFF. DNA of the CDR3: TGCAGTGCCAGGGGCGCCCGGGCTGAAGCTTTCTTT.

The genes are TRBV5-4 and TRBJ1-2; the D is unclear. The CDR3 runs to 13 residues. The V end lost 1 base, the J end lost 7 bases, and 11 bases lay between the germline ends. Germline V gives CDR1 SGHNT, CDR2 YYREEE (reference sequence). The CDR3 region has the DNA TGTGCCAGCAGCTTGACGGGCGGTGCTGGCTACACCTTC. It encodes CASSLTGGAGYTF.

The chain couples TRBV4-1 to TRBJ1-5; tentative D call: TRBD1 (5 bases). The V and J ends lost 4 bases and 7 bases respectively, with 17 bases between them. The length of the CDR3 is 15 residues. The germline V gene has CDR1 MGHRA and CDR2 YSYEKL. CDR3 bases: TGCGCCAGCAGCCCAGGAGTAGGGGCTCGCCAGCCCCAGCATTTT. Protein sequence: CASSPGVGARQPQHF.

The chain has TRBV12-3 or TRBV12-4 and TRBJ1-1; D is undetermined. Trimming took 7 bases from V and 6 from J, leaving 12 bases between them. The CDR3 runs to 12 residues. The DNA for the CDR3 is TGTGCCAGCACCCCGCTGGATTCTGAAGCTTTCTTT. It is translated as CASTPLDSEAFF.

The genes are TRBV12-5 and TRBJ2-7; 8 bases are a match to TRBD1. Germline loops: CDR1 LGHNT, CDR2 FRNRAP. V lost 6 bases to trimming and J lost 3 bases; unmatched junction nucleotides: 7. The CDR3 has 14 residues. This CDR3 reads CASGTTGDLYEQYF. CDR3 DNA: TGTGCTAGTGGGACGACAGGGGACCTCTACGAGCAGTACTTC.